This T cell receptor beta chain originates from a study of regulatory T cells in long-lasting Graves disease. General observations from the study: Less diverse TCR repertoires were seen in persistent Graves' patients than in newly diagnosed ones.

With iRepertoire HTBI primers and Arm-PCR of CDR3 regions, TCR beta libraries were built. TCRdb reprocessed the multiplex PCR reads with MiXCR, giving one entry per CDR3 protein. The sample shows 450,000 to 600,000 distinct CDR3 sequences, roughly 15% of them seen only once. Time point: newly diagnosed GD, antithyroid drugs for less than 3 months. The TCR library used RNA extracted from PBMCs. The collection involved drawing roughly 9 milliliters of peripheral blood into EDTA tubes. This clonotype was picked up many times. The antigen remains unidentified. With 3 bases removed from V and 2 bases from J, the gap between germline ends came to 11 bases. The V gene's germline CDR1 is WSHSY and CDR2 SAAADI. The CDR3 is made up of 14 amino acids. These data also formed part of another study, on T cells in Graves' hyperthyroidism and ophthalmopathy. In that study: Hyperthyroidism had been newly diagnosed in patients aged 18 to 65, and its duration was under 2 months. The HTBI set primed first-round TCR CDR3 RT-PCR.

The source material was peripheral blood mononuclear cells (PBMCs), sampled at new diagnosis, from a patient treated with antithyroid drugs. V usage is TRBV10-2 and J usage is TRBJ2-7; D is perhaps TRBD2 (5 bases). The source of this sequence is a middle-aged man with Graves disease. This CDR3 is CASSDSSEPYEQYF. DNA of the CDR3: TGCGCCAGCAGTGATAGTAGCGAGCCCTACGAGCAGTACTTC.